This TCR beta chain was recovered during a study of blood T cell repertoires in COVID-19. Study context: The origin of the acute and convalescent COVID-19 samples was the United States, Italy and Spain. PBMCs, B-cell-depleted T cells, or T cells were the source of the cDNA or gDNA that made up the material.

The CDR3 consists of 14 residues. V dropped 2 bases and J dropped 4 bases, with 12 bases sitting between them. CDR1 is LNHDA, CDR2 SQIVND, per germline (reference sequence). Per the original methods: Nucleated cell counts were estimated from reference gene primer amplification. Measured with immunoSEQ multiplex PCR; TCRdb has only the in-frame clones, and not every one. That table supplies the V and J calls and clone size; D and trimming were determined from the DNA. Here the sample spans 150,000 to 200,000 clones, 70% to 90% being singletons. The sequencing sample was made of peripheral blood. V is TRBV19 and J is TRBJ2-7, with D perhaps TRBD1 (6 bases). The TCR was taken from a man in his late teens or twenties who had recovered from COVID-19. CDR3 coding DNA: TGTGCCAGTAGTATACCGGGACAAGTATACGAGCAGTACTTC. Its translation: CASSIPGQVYEQYF.